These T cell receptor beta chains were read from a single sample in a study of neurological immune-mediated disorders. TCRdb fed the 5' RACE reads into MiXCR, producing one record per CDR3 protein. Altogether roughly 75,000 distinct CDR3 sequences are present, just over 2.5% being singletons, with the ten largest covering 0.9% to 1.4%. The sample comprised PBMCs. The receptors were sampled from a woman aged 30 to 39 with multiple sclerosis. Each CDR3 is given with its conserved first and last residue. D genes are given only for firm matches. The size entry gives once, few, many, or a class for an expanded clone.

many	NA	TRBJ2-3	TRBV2	CASSERSSSTDTQYF	TGTGCCAGCAGTGAAAGATCTTCTAGCACAGATACGCAGTATTTT
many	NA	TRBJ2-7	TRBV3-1	CASSHGGRVDEQYF	TGTGCCAGCAGCCATGGCGGCAGGGTGGACGAGCAGTACTTC
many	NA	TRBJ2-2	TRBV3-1	CASSPWSSQLEGTGELFF	TGTGCCAGCAGCCCCTGGTCTTCCCAGCTTGAGGGCACCGGGGAGCTGTTTTTT
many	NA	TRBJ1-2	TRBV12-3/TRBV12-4	CASSLEPRGHGYTF	TGTGCCAGCAGTTTGGAGCCCAGGGGCCATGGCTACACCTTC
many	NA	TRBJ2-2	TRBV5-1	CASSLLVTGELFF	TGCGCCAGCAGCTTGTTAGTAACCGGGGAGCTGTTTTTT
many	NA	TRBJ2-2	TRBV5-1	CASSRVRDTYTGELFF	TGCGCCAGCAGCCGAGTGAGGGACACCTACACCGGGGAGCTGTTTTTT
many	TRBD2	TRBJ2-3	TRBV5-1	CASSLWAGGTDTQYF	TGCGCCAGCAGCCTTTGGGCGGGAGGCACAGATACGCAGTATTTT
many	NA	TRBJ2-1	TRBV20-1	CSARLADSSYNEQFF	TGCAGTGCTAGATTAGCGGACAGCTCCTACAATGAGCAGTTCTTC
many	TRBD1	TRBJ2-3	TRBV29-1	CSVGGTGVSDTQYF	TGCAGCGTTGGAGGGACAGGGGTATCAGATACGCAGTATTTT
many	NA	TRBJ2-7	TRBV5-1	CASSLNRFYEQYF	TGCGCCAGCAGCTTAAACCGGTTCTACGAGCAGTACTTC